This TCR beta chain came from a study of long-term antiretroviral therapy in people with HIV. Samples were assayed with immunoSEQ v3.0 at survey level. Sequencing was performed with immunoSEQ multiplex PCR; in TCRdb, only in-frame clones are kept and a portion is missing. The data contain 15,000 or so clones, around 77% of them singletons. The TCR was taken from a woman in her thirties or forties with HIV. The material was unsorted PBMCs, obtained 0.5 years before starting antiretroviral therapy.

Here the CDR3 DNA reads TGTGCCAGCAGTGGGGATGGGACGAACACTGAAGCTTTCTTT. Its protein product is CASSGDGTNTEAFF. V gene TRBV25-1 combines with J gene TRBJ1-1; D is possibly TRBD1 (5 bases). The CDR3 spans 14 residues. Per germline, CDR1 MGHDK and CDR2 SYGVNS. V was cut by 4 bases and J by 1 base, with 10 bases left in between.